The sequence of this T cell receptor (beta chain) was determined in a study of blood T cell repertoires in COVID-19. The assay was immunoSEQ multiplex PCR, and TCRdb's table has in-frame clones only and misses some. This table holds 250,000 to 300,000 clones, about 80% found once. The length of the CDR3 is 12 residues. The V gene's germline CDR1 is MNHEY and CDR2 SVGEGT. Trimming pared 5 bases from V and 9 bases from J, leaving 10 bases between. This clone has a handful of counts. Specimen: PBMCs or T cells enriched from blood (not recorded which). The chain employs TRBV6-2 or TRBV6-3 and TRBJ2-2; D uncertain. The receptor comes from a man aged 30 to 39 with acute COVID-19. The CDR3 sequence is CASSTGARELFF. CDR3 coding DNA: TGTGCCAGCAGTACCGGAGCTAGGGAGCTGTTTTTT.